This T cell receptor beta chain was captured by sequencing in a study of beta chain features in type 1 diabetes. Study outcomes and limitations: The naive, central memory and Treg TCRB repertoires looked more alike in patients than they did in healthy donors. Researchers report that Type 1 diabetes patients had moderately but significantly shorter TCRB CDR3s across all four CD4+ subsets.

Germline V gives CDR1 LGHNA, CDR2 YNFKEQ. V lost 5 bases to trimming and J lost 1 base; unmatched junction nucleotides: 4. This CDR3 contains 14 residues. About this clone: Its target is unknown.

Expressed TCRB transcripts were sequenced because the isolated RNA had all been reverse transcribed beforehand. Profiled with immunoSEQ multiplex PCR; TCRdb holds only in-frame clones, not every one. Of about 390,000 clones listed, over 9% were seen once; the top ten hold about 0.6%. CD45RO/CCR7/CD25/CD127/CD95/CD27 staining was used to isolate CD4+ naive, central memory, regulatory and stem cell-like memory cells by sorting. The sample comprised central memory CD4+ T cells from blood. This receptor was obtained from a man aged 30-40 years with type 1 diabetes. This chain links TRBV4-2 with TRBJ2-5; 7 positions match TRBD1. In DNA form, the CDR3 reads TGTGCCAGCAGCTTAAGGACAGGCCAAGAGACCCAGTACTTC. It is translated as CASSLRTGQETQYF.